Below, 15 T cell receptor beta chains from the same sample are listed, as sequenced in a study of cytomegalovirus exposure and HLA in healthy donors. Primers included in the PCR were 60 Vbeta and 13 Jbeta primers. Libraries were prepared by immunoSEQ multiplex PCR; TCRdb keeps only in-frame clonotypes and omits some of them. Of roughly 100,000 clones listed, 55% to 80% were seen once; the top ten hold about 3.7%. The specimen sequenced was PBMCs. These receptors all come from a man aged 40-55 years in good health and CMV-seronegative.

In this sample, this clone turned up a few times. The CDR3 is CASSQDSDRDSPLHF. CDR3 coding DNA: TGCGCCAGCAGCCAAGATTCCGACAGGGATTCACCCCTCCACTTT. This chain joins TRBV4-3 and TRBJ1-6; 7 bases align to TRBD1. Germline V gene data show CDR1 as LGHNA and CDR2 as YSLEER. There are 15 residues in the CDR3. The J segment lost 8 bases and the V segment lost 0 bases, leaving 4 bases of the junction unmatched.

This clone was found a few times. The chain couples TRBV2 to TRBJ2-1, with TRBD2 as a possible D gene (5 bases). CDR1 SNHLY and CDR2 FYNNEI come from the germline V gene. Trimming removed 5 bases at V and 0 bases at J, with 17 bases between. The CDR3 totals 17 residues. In DNA form, the CDR3 reads TGTGCCAGCAGTCAAGGGCGGGCTGCCAGCTCCTACAATGAGCAGTTCTTC. It yields the protein CASSQGRAASSYNEQFF.

The rearrangement uses TRBV4-2 and TRBJ2-3, with a possible D match to TRBD2 (5 bases). V was shortened by 1 base and J by 4 bases, with 9 bases between the two germline ends. The CDR3 sequence is 14 residues long. Germline loops: CDR1 LGHNA, CDR2 YNFKEQ. The CDR3 nucleotides are TGTGCCAGCAGCCAAGGAAGTAGCGCAGATACGCAGTATTTT. Its protein product is CASSQGSSADTQYF.

The chain is built from TRBV7-3 and TRBJ2-2, with TRBD1 matching over 9 bases. V was pared by 5 bases and J by 4 bases, with 2 bases of the junction left unmatched. The CDR3 is 14 residues long. Germline CDR1 is SGHTA and CDR2 is FQGTGA. This chain's CDR3 is CASSRDRVTGELFF. The CDR3 region has the DNA TGTGCCAGCAGCCGGGACAGGGTCACCGGGGAGCTGTTTTTT.

This chain joins TRBV25-1 and TRBJ2-3; perhaps TRBD1 as D (7 bases). This CDR3 contains 14 residues. Trimming stripped 6 bases from V and 5 bases from J, with 15 bases between. Germline assignment: CDR1 MGHDK and CDR2 SYGVNS. The CDR3 region has the DNA TGTGCCAGCAGCAACAGGGGAGCGGGAGATACGCAGTATTTT. As protein: CASSNRGAGDTQYF.

The gene calls are TRBV15 and TRBJ2-2; D gene ambiguous. From germline, CDR1 is LNHNV and CDR2 YYDKDF (reference sequence). V was shortened by 1 base and J by 5 bases, with 11 bases between the two germline ends. The CDR3 is 15 amino acids. The CDR3 sequence is CATSRGPVRTGELFF. The DNA of the CDR3 is TGTGCCACCAGCAGAGGACCTGTGCGGACCGGGGAGCTGTTTTTT.

The J gene is TRBJ1-6, the V gene TRBV16; D is unresolved. V dropped 4 bases and J dropped 5 bases, with 9 bases sitting between them. The germline V gene encodes CDR1 KGHSY and CDR2 FQNENV. This CDR3 spans 14 amino acids. CDR3 residues: CASSPTRNNSPLHF. The CDR3 DNA follows: TGTGCCAGCAGCCCCACAAGAAATAATTCACCCCTCCACTTT.

This clone was observed a single time. The chain uses TRBV10-3 and TRBJ1-3, with a possible D match to TRBD1 (5 bases). Trimming shortened V by 5 bases and J by 2 bases, and 10 bases separated the two germline ends. Germline CDR1 ENHRY, CDR2 SYGVKD. This CDR3 spans 14 amino acids. The CDR3 DNA follows: TGTGCCATCAGTCGGGGGTTGACTGGAAACACCATATATTTT. Amino acid sequence: CAISRGLTGNTIYF.

This clone was seen a few times. CDR3: CASSPTGRGKNIQYF. CDR3 sequence (DNA): TGTGCCAGCAGTCCGACAGGGCGGGGCAAAAACATTCAGTACTTC. The chain uses TRBV6-5 and TRBJ2-4; perhaps TRBD1 as D (7 bases). This CDR3 spans 15 amino acids. The germline V gene has CDR1 MNHEY and CDR2 SVGAGI. V gave up 5 bases and J gave up 3 bases, with 14 bases separating them.

This clone is labeled medium-sized. This sequence joins TRBV7-9 and TRBJ1-2; D possibly corresponds to TRBD1 (5 bases). In germline, CDR1 is SEHNR, CDR2 FQNEAQ (reference sequence). V gave up 6 bases and J gave up 5 bases, with 10 bases separating them. This CDR3 is built from 12 residues. The CDR3 region has the DNA TGTGCCAGCAGTGCACAGGTTTATGGCTACACCTTC. Translated: CASSAQVYGYTF. The full variable domain, rest sourced from reference TRBV7-9 and TRBJ1-2, is DTGVSQNPRHKITKRGQNVTFRCDPISEHNRLYWYRQTLGQGPEFLTYFQNEAQLEKSRLLSDRFSAERPKGSFSTLEIQRTEQGDSAMYLCASSAQVYGYTFGSGTRLTVV.

The chain joins TRBV10-1 to TRBJ2-7; 7 bases agree with TRBD2. Trimming took 7 bases from V and 2 from J; bases not matched to a gene: 2. The CDR3 runs 12 residues. Per germline, CDR1 WNHNN and CDR2 SYGVQD (reference sequence). CDR3 region: CASMGGPYEQYF. The CDR3 region has the DNA TGCGCCAGCATGGGAGGGCCCTACGAGCAGTACTTC.

This chain joins TRBV2 and TRBJ2-7; D unresolved. Trimming left V 0 bases short and J 3 bases short, with 6 bases between. The CDR3 runs to 13 residues. Germline CDR1 reads SNHLY; CDR2 reads FYNNEI. The CDR3, as DNA: TGTGCCAGCAGTGAAGCGGCCAGCTACGAGCAGTACTTC. Its translation is CASSEAASYEQYF. Drawing the rest from reference TRBV2 and TRBJ2-7, the complete variable domain is EPEVTQTPSHQVTQMGQEVILRCVPISNHLYFYWYRQILGQKVEFLVSFYNNEISEKSEIFDDQFSVERPDGSNFTLKIRSTKLEDSAMYFCASSEAASYEQYFGPGTRLTVT.

V usage is TRBV10-3 and J usage is TRBJ2-5; TRBD2 aligns across 11 bases. From germline, CDR1 is ENHRY and CDR2 SYGVKD. The CDR3 is made up of 16 amino acids. The junction had 7 bases not matched to a gene; V was cut back by 2 bases and J by 5 bases. Here the CDR3 DNA reads TGTGCCATCAGTGAGCTAGCGGGGGGCCGAGGGGAGACCCAGTACTTC. This translates into CAISELAGGRGETQYF.

J is TRBJ2-7 and V is TRBV6-6; D is perhaps TRBD1 (5 bases). V was shortened by 11 bases and J by 2 bases, with 13 bases between the two germline ends. CDR1 MNHNY and CDR2 SVGAGI come from the germline V gene (reference sequence). CDR3 size: 12 residues. The CDR3 reads CASAGSAYEQYF. DNA of the CDR3: TGTGCCTCGGCAGGGTCGGCCTACGAGCAGTACTTC.

V and J are TRBV18 and TRBJ1-3; D is unclear. The germline V gene has CDR1 KGHSH and CDR2 LQKENI. V was trimmed by 1 base and J by 1 base, leaving 14 bases between them. The CDR3 contains 17 residues. CDR3 nucleotide sequence: TGTGCCAGCTCACCACAGGCCTCCGGAGCTTCTGGAAACACCATATATTTT. It codes for CASSPQASGASGNTIYF. The full variable domain, its missing parts supplied by reference TRBV18 and TRBJ1-3, is NAGVMQNPRHLVRRRGQEARLRCSPMKGHSHVYWYRQLPEEGLKFMVYLQKENIIDESGMPKERFSAEFPKEGPSILRIQQVVRGDSAAYFCASSPQASGASGNTIYFGEGSWLTVV.